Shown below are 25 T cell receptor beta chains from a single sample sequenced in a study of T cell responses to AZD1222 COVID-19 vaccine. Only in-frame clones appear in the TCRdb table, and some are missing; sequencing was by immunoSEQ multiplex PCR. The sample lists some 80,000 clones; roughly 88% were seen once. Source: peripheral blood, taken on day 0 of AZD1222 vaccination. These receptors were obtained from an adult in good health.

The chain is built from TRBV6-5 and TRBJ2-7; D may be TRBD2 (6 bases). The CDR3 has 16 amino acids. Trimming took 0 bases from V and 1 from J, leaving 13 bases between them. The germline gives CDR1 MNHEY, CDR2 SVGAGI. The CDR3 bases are TGTGCCAGCAGTTACTCGAGCGGGCCAAAATCCTACGAGCAGTACTTC. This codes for CASSYSSGPKSYEQYF.

CDR3 protein: CASRFPFDRGHPFF. The CDR3, as DNA: TGTGCAAGTCGCTTCCCCTTCGACAGGGGGCATCCGTTCTTC. The chain carries TRBV12-2 and TRBJ2-1; the table's TRBD1 call for D was not verified on the DNA. TRBV12-2 is termed a pseudogene. There are 14 residues in the CDR3.

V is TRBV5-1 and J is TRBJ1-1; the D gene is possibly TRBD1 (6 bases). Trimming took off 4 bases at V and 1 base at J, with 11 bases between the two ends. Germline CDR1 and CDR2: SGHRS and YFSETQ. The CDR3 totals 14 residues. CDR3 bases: TGCGCCAGCAGCCCCGGACAGCCGAACACTGAAGCTTTCTTT. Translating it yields CASSPGQPNTEAFF.

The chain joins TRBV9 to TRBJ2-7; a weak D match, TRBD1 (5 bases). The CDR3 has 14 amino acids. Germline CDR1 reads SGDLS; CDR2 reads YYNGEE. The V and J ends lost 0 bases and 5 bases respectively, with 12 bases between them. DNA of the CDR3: TGTGCCAGCAGCGTAGACCCAGGGTTCAACGAGCAGTACTTC. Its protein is CASSVDPGFNEQYF.

The CDR3 reads CASSQFAGMNTEAFF. The CDR3, as DNA: TGCGCCAGCAGCCAGTTCGCAGGGATGAACACTGAAGCTTTCTTT. The chain joins TRBV4-3 to TRBJ1-1; D perhaps matches TRBD1 (5 bases). Trimming shortened V by 3 bases and J by 0 bases, and 11 bases separated the two germline ends. The CDR3 length is 15 residues. CDR1 and CDR2 (germline): LGHNA, YSLEER.

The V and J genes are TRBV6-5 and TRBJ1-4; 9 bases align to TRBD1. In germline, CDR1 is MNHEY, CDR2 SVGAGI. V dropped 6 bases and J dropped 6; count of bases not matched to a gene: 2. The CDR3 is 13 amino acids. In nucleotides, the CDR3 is TGTGCCAGCAGATGGACAGGGGATGAAAAACTGTTTTTT. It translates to CASRWTGDEKLFF.

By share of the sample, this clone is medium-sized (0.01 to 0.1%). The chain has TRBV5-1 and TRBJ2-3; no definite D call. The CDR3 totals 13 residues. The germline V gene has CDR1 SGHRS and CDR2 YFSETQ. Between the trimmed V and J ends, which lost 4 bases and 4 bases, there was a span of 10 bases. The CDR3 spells CASSTRQADTQYF. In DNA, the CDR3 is TGCGCCAGCAGCACCCGGCAGGCAGATACGCAGTATTTT.

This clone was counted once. For the CDR3, the DNA is TGTGCCAGCAGCTCGGGACTAGCGGGGGAGCAAGAGACCCAGTACTTC. It is translated as CASSSGLAGEQETQYF. The chain carries TRBV7-3 and TRBJ2-5, with 14 bases identical to TRBD2. Trimming cost V 4 bases and J 2 bases; bases outside gene matches: 3. Germline lookup yields CDR1 SGHTA and CDR2 FQGTGA. The CDR3 has 16 amino acids.

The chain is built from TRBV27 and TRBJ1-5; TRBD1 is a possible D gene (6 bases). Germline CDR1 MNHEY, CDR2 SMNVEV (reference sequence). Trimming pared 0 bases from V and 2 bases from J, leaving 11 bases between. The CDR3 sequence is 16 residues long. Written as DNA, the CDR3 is TGTGCCAGCAGTTTATCAGGGGGGTATGGCAATCAGCCCCAGCATTTT. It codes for CASSLSGGYGNQPQHF.

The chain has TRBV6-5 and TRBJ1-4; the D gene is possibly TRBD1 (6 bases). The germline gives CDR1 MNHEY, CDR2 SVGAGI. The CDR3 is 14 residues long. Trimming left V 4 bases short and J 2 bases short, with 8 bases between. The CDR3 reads CASSLQGTNEKLFF. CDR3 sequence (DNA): TGTGCCAGCAGTTTACAGGGCACTAATGAAAAACTGTTTTTT.

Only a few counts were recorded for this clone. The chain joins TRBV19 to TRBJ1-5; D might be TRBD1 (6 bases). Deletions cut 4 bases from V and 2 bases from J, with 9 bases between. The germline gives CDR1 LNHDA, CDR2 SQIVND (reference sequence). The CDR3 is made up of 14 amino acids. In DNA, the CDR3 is TGTGCCAGTAGTACCGCAGGGGGCAATCAGCCCCAGCATTTT. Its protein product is CASSTAGGNQPQHF.

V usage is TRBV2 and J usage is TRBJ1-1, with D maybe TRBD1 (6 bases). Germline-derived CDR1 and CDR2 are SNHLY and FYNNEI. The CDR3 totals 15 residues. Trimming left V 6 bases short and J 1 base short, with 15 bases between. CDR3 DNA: TGTGCCAGCAGGACCAACATGGACAGGAACACTGAAGCTTTCTTT. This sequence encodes CASRTNMDRNTEAFF.

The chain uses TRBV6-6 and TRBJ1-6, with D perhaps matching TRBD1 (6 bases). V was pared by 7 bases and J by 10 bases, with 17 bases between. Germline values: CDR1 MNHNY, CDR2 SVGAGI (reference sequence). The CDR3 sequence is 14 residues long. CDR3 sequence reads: CASKTETGESPLHF. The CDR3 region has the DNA TGTGCCAGCAAGACTGAGACAGGAGAATCACCCCTCCACTTT.

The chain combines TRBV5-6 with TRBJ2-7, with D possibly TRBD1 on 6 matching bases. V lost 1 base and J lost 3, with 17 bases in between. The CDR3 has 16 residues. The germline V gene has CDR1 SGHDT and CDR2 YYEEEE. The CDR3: CASSLWGTQGVYEQYF. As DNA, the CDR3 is TGTGCCAGCAGCTTGTGGGGGACACAGGGAGTCTACGAGCAGTACTTC. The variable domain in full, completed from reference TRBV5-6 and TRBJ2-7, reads DAGVTQSPTHLIKTRGQQVTLRCSPKSGHDTVSWYQQALGQGPQFIFQYYEEEERQRGNFPDRFSGHQFPNYSSELNVNALLLGDSALYLCASSLWGTQGVYEQYFGPGTRLTVT.

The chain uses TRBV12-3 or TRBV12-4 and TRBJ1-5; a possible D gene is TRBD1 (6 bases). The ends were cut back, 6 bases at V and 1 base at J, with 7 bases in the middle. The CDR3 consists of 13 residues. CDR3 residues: CASRTGSNQPQHF. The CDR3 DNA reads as TGTGCCAGCAGAACAGGGAGCAATCAGCCCCAGCATTTT.

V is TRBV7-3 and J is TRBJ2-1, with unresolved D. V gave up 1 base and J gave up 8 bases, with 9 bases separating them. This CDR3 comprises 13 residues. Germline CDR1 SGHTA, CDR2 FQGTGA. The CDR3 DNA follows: TGTGCCAGCAGCTTAAACCCCCCGGATGAGCAGTTCTTC. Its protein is CASSLNPPDEQFF.

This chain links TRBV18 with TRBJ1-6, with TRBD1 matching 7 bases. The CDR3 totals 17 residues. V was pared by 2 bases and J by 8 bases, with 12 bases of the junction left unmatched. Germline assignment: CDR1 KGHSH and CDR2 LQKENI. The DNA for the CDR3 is TGTGCCAGCTCACCAGGAGGGGGCAAGTATATCGATTCACCCCTCCACTTT. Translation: CASSPGGGKYIDSPLHF.

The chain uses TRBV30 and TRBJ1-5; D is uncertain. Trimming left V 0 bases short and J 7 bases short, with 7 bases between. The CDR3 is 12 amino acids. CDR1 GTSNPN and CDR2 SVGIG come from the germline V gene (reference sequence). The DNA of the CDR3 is TGTGCCTGGAGTGTCGCCGGACAGCCCCAGCATTTT. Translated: CAWSVAGQPQHF.

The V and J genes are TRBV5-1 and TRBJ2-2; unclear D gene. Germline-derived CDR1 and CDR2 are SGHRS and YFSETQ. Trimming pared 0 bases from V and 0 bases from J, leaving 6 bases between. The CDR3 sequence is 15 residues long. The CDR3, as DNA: TGCGCCAGCAGCTTGGACAGCCCGAACACCGGGGAGCTGTTTTTT. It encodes CASSLDSPNTGELFF.

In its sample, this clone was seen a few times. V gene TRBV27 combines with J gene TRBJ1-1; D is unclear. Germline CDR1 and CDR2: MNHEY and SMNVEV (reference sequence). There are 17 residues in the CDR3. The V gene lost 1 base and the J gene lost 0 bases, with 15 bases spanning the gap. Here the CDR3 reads CASSLLASGSVNTEAFF. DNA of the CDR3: TGTGCCAGCAGTTTATTAGCGTCGGGCAGTGTGAACACTGAAGCTTTCTTT.

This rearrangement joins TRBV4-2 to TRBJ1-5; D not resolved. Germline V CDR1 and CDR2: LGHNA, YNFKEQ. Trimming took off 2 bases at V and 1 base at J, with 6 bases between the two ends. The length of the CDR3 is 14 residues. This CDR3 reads CASSQWISNQPQHF. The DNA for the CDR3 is TGTGCCAGCAGCCAATGGATAAGCAATCAGCCCCAGCATTTT.

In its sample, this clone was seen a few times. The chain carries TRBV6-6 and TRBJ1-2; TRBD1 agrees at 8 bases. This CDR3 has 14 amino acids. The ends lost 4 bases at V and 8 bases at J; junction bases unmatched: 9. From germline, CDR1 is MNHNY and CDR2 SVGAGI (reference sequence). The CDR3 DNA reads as TGTGCCAGCAGTTCGGCGTCAGGGGGCAGGGGCTACACCTTC. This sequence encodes CASSSASGGRGYTF.

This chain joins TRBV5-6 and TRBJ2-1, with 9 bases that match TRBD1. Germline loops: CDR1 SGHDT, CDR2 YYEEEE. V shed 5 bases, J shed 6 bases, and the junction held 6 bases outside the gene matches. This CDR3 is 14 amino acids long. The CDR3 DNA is TGTGCCAGCAGGGGACAGGGTACGGGCAATGAGCAGTTCTTC. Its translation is CASRGQGTGNEQFF.

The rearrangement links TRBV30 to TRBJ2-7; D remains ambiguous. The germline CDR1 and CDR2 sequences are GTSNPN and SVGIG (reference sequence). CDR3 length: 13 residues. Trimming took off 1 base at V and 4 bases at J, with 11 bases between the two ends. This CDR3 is CAWSATGLYEQYF. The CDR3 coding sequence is TGTGCCTGGAGTGCCACCGGTTTGTACGAGCAGTACTTC.

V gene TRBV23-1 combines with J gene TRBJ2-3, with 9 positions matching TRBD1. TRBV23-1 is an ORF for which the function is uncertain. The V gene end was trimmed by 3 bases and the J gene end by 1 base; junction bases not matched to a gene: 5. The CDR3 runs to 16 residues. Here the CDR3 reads CASSHRGQGCTDTQYF. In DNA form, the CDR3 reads TGCGCCAGCAGTCACCGGGGACAGGGATGCACAGATACGCAGTATTTT.